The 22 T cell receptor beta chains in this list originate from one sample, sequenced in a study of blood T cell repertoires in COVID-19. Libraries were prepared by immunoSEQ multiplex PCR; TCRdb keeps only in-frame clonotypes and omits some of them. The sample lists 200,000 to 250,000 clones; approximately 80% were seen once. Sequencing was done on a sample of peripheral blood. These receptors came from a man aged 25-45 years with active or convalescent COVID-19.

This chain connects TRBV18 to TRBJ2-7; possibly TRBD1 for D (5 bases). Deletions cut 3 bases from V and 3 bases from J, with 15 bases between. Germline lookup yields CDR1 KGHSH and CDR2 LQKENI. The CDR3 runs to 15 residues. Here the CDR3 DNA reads TGTGCCAGCTCACCCCTCCAGGGCCAGAACTACGAGCAGTACTTC. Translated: CASSPLQGQNYEQYF.

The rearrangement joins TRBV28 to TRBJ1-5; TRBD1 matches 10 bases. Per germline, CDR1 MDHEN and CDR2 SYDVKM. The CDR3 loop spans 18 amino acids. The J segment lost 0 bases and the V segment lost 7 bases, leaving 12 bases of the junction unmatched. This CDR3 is CASTPGPGQGYSNQPQHF. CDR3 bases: TGTGCCAGCACCCCCGGACCGGGACAGGGGTATAGCAATCAGCCCCAGCATTTT.

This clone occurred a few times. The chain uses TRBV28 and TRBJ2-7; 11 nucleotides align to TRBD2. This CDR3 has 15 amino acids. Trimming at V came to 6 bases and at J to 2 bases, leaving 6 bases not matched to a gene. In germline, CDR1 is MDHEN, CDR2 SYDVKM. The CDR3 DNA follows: TGTGCCAGCAGGCTCGGGACTAGCGGCGCCTACGAGCAGTACTTC. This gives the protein CASRLGTSGAYEQYF.

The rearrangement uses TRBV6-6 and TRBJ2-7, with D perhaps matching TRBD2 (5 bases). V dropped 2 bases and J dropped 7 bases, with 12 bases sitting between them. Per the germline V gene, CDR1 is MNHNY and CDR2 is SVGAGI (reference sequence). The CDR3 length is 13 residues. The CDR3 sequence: CASSYGERGEQYF. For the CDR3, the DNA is TGTGCCAGCAGTTACGGGGAGAGAGGAGAGCAGTACTTC.

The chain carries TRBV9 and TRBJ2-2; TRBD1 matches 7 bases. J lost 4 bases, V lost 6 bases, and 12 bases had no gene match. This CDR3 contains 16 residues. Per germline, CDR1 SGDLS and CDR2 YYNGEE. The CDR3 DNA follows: TGTGCCAGCAACGAACCGGGACAGACTATCACCGGGGAGCTGTTTTTT. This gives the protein CASNEPGQTITGELFF.

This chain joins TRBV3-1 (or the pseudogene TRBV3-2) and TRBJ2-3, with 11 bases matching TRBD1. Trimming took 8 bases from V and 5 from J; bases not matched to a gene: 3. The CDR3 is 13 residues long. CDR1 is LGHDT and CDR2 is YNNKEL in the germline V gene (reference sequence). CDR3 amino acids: CASGQGARDTQYF. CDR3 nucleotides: TGTGCCAGCGGACAGGGGGCGAGAGATACGCAGTATTTT.

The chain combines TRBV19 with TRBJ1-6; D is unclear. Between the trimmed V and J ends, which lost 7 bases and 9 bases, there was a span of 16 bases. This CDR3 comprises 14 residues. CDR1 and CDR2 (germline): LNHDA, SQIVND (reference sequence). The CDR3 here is CASTGSRYGSPLHF. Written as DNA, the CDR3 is TGTGCCAGTACGGGAAGCCGGTATGGTTCACCCCTCCACTTT.

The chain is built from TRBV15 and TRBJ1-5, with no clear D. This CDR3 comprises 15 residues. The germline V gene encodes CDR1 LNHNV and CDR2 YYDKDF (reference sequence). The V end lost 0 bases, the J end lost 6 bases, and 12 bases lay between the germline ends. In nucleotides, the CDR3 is TGTGCCACCAGCAGAGATAGAGGGATCGTTCAGCCCCAGCATTTT. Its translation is CATSRDRGIVQPQHF.

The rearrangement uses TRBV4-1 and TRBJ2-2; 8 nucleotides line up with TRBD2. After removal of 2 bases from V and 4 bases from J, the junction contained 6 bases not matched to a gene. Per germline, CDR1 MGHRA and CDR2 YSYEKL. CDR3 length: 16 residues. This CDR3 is CASSQRGLVGTGELFF. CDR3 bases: TGCGCCAGCAGCCAAAGGGGACTAGTCGGCACCGGGGAGCTGTTTTTT.

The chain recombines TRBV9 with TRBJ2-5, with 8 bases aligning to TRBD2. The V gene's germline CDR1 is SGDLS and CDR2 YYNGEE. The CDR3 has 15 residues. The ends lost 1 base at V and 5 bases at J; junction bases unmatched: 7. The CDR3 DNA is TGTGCCAGCAGCGTAAGAAACGGCGGGAGGGAGACCCAGTACTTC. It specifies CASSVRNGGRETQYF.

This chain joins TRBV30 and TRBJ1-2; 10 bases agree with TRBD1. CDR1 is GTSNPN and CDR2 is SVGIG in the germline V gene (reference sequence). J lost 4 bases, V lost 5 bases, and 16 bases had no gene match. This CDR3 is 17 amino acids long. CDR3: CAWATGTGANLTYGYTF. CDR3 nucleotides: TGTGCCTGGGCCACCGGGACAGGGGCGAACCTTACCTATGGCTACACCTTC.

The CDR3 loop is CASSVGQFNQPQHF. The DNA of the CDR3 is TGTGCCAGCAGTGTGGGACAGTTCAATCAGCCCCAGCATTTT. The chain uses TRBV27 and TRBJ1-5; 7 bases line up with TRBD1. The CDR3 runs to 14 residues. Germline assignment: CDR1 MNHEY and CDR2 SMNVEV (reference sequence). The V and J ends lost 5 bases and 3 bases, in that order; junction bases with no gene match: 4.

CDR3 nucleotide sequence: TGTGCCAGCATTCAGACAGGGGGTGGCGTGGGGACTGAAGCTTTCTTT. It is translated as CASIQTGGGVGTEAFF. The chain is built from TRBV28 and TRBJ1-1; TRBD1 matches at 9 bases. V gave up 7 bases and J gave up 5 bases; unmatched junction bases: 14. This CDR3 region has 16 residues. Germline CDR1 reads MDHEN; CDR2 reads SYDVKM.

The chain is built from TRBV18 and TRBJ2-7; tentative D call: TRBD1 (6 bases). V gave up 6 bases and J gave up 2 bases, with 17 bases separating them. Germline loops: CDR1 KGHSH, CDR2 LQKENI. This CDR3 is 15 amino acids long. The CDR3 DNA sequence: TGTGCCAGCTCTTCAACCCCCGGACAGACCTACGAGCAGTACTTC. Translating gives CASSSTPGQTYEQYF.

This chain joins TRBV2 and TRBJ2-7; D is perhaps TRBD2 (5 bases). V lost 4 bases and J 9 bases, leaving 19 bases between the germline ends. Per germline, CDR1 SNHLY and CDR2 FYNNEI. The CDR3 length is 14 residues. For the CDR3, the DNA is TGTGCCAGCAGTGTGGCGTTAGCGATAATGGGGCAGTACTTC. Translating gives CASSVALAIMGQYF. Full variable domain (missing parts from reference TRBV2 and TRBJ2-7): EPEVTQTPSHQVTQMGQEVILRCVPISNHLYFYWYRQILGQKVEFLVSFYNNEISEKSEIFDDQFSVERPDGSNFTLKIRSTKLEDSAMYFCASSVALAIMGQYFGPGTRLTVT.

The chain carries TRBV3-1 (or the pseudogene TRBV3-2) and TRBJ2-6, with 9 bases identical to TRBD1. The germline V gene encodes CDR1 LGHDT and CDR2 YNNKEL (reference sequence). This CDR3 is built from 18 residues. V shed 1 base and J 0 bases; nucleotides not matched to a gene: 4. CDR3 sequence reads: CASSQGDRAFSGANVLTF. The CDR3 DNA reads TGTGCCAGCAGCCAAGGGGACAGGGCGTTCTCTGGGGCCAACGTCCTGACTTTC.

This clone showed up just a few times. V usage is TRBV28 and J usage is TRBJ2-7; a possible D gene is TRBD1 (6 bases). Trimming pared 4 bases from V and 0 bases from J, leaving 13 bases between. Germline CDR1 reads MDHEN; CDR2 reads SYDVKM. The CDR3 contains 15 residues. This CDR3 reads CASSWGRGLSYEQYF. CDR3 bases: TGTGCCAGCAGTTGGGGCAGGGGCCTCTCCTACGAGCAGTACTTC.

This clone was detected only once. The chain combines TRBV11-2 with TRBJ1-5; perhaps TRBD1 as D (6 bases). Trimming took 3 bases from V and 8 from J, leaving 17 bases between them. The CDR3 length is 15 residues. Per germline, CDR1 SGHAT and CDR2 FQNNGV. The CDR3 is CASSLGAGGGEPQHF. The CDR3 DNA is TGTGCCAGCAGCTTGGGAGCGGGGGGCGGAGAGCCCCAGCATTTT.

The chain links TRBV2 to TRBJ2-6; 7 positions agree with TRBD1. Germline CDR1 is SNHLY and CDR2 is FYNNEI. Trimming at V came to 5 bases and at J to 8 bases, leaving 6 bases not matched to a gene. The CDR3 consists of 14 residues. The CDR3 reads CASSPETGTNVLTF. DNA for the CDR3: TGTGCCAGCAGTCCCGAGACAGGGACCAACGTCCTGACTTTC. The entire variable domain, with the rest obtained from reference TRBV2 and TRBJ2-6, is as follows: EPEVTQTPSHQVTQMGQEVILRCVPISNHLYFYWYRQILGQKVEFLVSFYNNEISEKSEIFDDQFSVERPDGSNFTLKIRSTKLEDSAMYFCASSPETGTNVLTFGAGSRLTVL.

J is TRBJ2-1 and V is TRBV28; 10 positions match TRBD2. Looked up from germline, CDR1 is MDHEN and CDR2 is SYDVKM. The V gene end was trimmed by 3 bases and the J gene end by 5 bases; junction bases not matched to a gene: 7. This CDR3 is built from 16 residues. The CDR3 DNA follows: TGTGCCAGCAGTTTTTATCTAGCGGGAGAGGACAATGAGCAGTTCTTC. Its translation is CASSFYLAGEDNEQFF.

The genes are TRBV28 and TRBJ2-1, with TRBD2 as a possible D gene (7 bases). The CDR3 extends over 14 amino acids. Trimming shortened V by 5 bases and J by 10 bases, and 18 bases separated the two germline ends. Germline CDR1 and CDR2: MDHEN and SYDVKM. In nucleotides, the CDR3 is TGTGCCAGCAGTACCGGGGGGCCCCTTTGGGAGCAGTTCTTC. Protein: CASSTGGPLWEQFF.

As DNA, the CDR3 is TGTGCCAGCAGTGAAGCGGCGGGGGGAGGTTCACCCCTCCACTTT. This sequence encodes CASSEAAGGGSPLHF. The V call is TRBV25-1, the J call TRBJ1-6, with D possibly TRBD1 on 5 matching bases. Trimming pared 2 bases from V and 9 bases from J, leaving 14 bases between. CDR1 and CDR2 (germline): MGHDK, SYGVNS. The CDR3 is 15 amino acids.